This TCR beta chain was captured by sequencing in a study of cytomegalovirus exposure and HLA in healthy donors. This clone appeared a few times. Germline values: CDR1 MGHRA, CDR2 YSYEKL. After removal of 2 bases from V and 6 bases from J, the junction contained 2 bases not matched to a gene. The CDR3 is 14 amino acids. Both 60 Vbeta primers and 13 Jbeta primers went into the PCR. Method: immunoSEQ multiplex PCR; TCRdb's copy keeps in-frame clones and lacks some. The sample includes 74,000 or so clones, over 70% of them seen just once. Sequencing input: PBMCs. The clonotype originates from a woman aged 40-49 years in good health and CMV-seronegative. The chain uses TRBV4-1 and TRBJ2-7; 12 nucleotides line up with TRBD2. The CDR3 DNA sequence: TGCGCCAGCAGCCAACCGGGACTAGCGGGCGAGCAGTACTTC. Protein sequence: CASSQPGLAGEQYF.